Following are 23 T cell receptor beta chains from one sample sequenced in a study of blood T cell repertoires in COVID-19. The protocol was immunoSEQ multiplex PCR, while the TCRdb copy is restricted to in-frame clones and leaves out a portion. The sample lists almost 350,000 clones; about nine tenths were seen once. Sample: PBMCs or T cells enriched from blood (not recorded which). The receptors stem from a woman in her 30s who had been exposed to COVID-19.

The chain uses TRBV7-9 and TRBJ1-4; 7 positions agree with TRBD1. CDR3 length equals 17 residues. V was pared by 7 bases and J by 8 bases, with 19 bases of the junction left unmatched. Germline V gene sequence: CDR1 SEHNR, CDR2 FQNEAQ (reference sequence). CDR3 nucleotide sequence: TGTGCCAGCACCGCGGGGGGACAGTACCCATTCGGAGAAAAACTGTTTTTT. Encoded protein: CASTAGGQYPFGEKLFF.

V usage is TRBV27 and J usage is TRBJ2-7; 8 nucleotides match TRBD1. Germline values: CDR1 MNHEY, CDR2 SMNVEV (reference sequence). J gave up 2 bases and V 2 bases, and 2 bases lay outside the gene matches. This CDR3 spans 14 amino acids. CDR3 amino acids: CASSLLDRAYEQYF. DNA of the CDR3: TGTGCCAGCAGTTTACTGGACAGGGCCTACGAGCAGTACTTC.

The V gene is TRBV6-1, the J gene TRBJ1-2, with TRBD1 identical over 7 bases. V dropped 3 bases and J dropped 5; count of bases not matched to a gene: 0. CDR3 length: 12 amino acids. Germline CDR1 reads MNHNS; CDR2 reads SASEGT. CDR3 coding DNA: TGTGCCAGCAGTGAGACAGGGTATGGCTACACCTTC. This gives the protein CASSETGYGYTF.

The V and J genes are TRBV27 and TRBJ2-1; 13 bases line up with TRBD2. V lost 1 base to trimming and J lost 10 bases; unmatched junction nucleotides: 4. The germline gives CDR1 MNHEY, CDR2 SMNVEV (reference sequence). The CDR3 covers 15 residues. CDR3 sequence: CASSLFTSGRGEQFF. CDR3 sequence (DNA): TGTGCCAGCAGTTTATTTACTAGCGGGAGGGGGGAGCAGTTCTTC.

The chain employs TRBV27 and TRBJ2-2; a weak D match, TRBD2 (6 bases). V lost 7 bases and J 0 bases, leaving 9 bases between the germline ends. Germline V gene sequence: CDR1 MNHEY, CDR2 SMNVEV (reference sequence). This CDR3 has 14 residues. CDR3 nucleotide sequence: TGTGCCAGCAAACCGGGGGCGAACACCGGGGAGCTGTTTTTT. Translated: CASKPGANTGELFF.

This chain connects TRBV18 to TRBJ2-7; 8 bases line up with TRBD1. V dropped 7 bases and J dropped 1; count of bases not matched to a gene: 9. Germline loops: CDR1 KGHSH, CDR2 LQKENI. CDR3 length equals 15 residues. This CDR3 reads CASFTEQGASYEQYF. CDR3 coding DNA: TGTGCCAGCTTCACAGAGCAGGGGGCGTCCTACGAGCAGTACTTC.

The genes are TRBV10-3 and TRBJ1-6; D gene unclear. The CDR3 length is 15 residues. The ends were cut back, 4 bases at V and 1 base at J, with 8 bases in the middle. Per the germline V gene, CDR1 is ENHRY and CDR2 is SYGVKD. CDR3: CAISGSMSYNSPLHF. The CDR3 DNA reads TGTGCCATCAGTGGGAGTATGTCCTATAATTCACCCCTCCACTTT.

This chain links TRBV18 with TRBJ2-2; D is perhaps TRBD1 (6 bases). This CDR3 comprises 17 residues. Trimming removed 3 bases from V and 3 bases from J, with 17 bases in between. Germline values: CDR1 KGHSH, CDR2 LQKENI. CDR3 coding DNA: TGTGCCAGCTCACCTTTGTTTGGGGGCCTCGACACCGGGGAGCTGTTTTTT. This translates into CASSPLFGGLDTGELFF.

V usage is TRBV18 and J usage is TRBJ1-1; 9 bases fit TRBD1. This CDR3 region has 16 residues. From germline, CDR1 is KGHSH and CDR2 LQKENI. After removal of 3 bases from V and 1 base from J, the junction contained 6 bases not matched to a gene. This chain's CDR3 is CASSPGTGYPNTEAFF. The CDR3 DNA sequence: TGTGCCAGCTCACCGGGGACAGGGTACCCGAACACTGAAGCTTTCTTT.

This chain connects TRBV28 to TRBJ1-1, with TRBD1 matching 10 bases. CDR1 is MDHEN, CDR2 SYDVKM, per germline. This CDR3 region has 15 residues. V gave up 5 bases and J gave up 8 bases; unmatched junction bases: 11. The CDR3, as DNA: TGTGCCAGCAGTCCCCCGGGGACAGGGGAGGGGGAAGCTTTCTTT. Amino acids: CASSPPGTGEGEAFF.

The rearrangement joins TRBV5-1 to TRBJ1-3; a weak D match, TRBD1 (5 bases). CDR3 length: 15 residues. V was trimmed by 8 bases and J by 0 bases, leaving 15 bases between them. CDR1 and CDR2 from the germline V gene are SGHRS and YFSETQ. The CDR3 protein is CASSREGLSGNTIYF. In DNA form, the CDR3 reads TGCGCCAGTTCGCGGGAGGGGCTCTCTGGAAACACCATATATTTT. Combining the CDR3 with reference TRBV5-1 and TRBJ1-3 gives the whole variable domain KAGVTQTPRYLIKTRGQQVTLSCSPISGHRSVSWYQQTPGQGLQFLFEYFSETQRNKGNFPGRFSGRQFSNSRSEMNVSTLELGDSALYLCASSREGLSGNTIYFGEGSWLTVV.

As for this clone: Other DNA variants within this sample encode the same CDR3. In nucleotides, the CDR3 is TGCGCCAGCAGCTTGGGGGACTTCACATACAATGAGCAGTTCTTC. Protein sequence: CASSLGDFTYNEQFF. The chain links TRBV5-1 to TRBJ2-1, with D possibly matching TRBD2 (6 bases). The CDR3 has 15 residues. Germline loops: CDR1 SGHRS, CDR2 YFSETQ. Between the trimmed V and J ends, which lost 0 bases and 4 bases, there was a span of 11 bases.

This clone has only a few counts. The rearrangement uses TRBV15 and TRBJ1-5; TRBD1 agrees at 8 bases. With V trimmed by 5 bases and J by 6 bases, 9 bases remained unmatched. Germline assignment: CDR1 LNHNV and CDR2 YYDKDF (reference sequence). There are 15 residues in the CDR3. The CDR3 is CATSSDRGRGQPQHF. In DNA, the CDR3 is TGTGCCACCAGCTCTGACAGGGGTCGGGGTCAGCCCCAGCATTTT.

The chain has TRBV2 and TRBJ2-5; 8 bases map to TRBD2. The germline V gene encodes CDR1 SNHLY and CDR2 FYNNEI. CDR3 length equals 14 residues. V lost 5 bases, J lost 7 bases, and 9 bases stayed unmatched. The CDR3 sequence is CASSKLAGDMTQYF. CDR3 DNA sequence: TGTGCCAGCAGTAAGCTAGCGGGCGACATGACCCAGTACTTC.

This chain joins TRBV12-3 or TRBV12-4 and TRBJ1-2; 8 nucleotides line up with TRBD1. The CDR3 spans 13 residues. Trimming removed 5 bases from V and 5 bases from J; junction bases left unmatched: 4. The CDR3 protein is CASSAGGGYGYTF. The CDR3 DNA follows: TGTGCCAGCAGTGCAGGGGGCGGGTATGGCTACACCTTC.

The CDR3 DNA reads TGTGCCAGCAGCTCCGGGACTCCGGTAATCGACGAGCAGTACTTC. Translation: CASSSGTPVIDEQYF. This chain uses TRBV28 with TRBJ2-7, with D possibly TRBD2 on 6 matching bases. The ends were cut back, 6 bases at V and 5 bases at J, with 20 bases in the middle. Looked up from germline, CDR1 is MDHEN and CDR2 is SYDVKM. The CDR3 totals 15 residues.

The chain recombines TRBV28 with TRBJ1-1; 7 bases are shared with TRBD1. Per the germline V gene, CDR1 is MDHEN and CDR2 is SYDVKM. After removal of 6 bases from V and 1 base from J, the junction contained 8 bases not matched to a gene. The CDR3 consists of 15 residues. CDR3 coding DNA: TGTGCCAGCAGCAAAACCGGGACAGCGAACACTGAAGCTTTCTTT. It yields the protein CASSKTGTANTEAFF.

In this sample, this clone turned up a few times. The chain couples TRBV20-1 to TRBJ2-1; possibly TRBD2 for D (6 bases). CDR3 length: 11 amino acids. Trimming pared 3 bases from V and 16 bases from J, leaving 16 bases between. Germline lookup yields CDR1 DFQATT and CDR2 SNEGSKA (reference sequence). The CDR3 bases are TGCAGTGCTAGTGACGCGGGAAGGTTTTTCTTC. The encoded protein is CSASDAGRFFF.

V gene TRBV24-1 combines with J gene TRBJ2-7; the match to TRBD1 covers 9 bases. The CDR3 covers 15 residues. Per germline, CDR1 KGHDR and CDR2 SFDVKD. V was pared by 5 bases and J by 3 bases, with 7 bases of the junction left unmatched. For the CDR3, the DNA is TGTGCCACCAGTGCCACCACGGGACAGGGCTACGAGCAGTACTTC. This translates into CATSATTGQGYEQYF.

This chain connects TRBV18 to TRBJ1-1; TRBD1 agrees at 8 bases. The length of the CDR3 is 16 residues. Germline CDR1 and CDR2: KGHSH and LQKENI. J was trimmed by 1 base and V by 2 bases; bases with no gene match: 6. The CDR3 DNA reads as TGTGCCAGCTCACCAATGTCAGGGGGCACGAACACTGAAGCTTTCTTT. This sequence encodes CASSPMSGGTNTEAFF.

Written as DNA, the CDR3 is TGTGCCAGCAGCCCAATCACTAGCGGGAGGCTCTATGACGAGCAGTACTTC. Its protein product is CASSPITSGRLYDEQYF. This sequence joins TRBV28 and TRBJ2-7, with 12 bases lining up with TRBD2. CDR3 length equals 17 residues. Per germline, CDR1 MDHEN and CDR2 SYDVKM. V was pared by 6 bases and J by 5 bases, with 14 bases of the junction left unmatched.

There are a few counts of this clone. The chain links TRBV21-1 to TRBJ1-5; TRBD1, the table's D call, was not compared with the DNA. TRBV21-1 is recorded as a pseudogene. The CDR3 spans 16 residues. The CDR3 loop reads CASSLPPGPRYQPQHF. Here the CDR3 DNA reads TGTGCCAGCAGCCTTCCCCCAGGGCCCCGCTATCAGCCCCAGCATTTT.

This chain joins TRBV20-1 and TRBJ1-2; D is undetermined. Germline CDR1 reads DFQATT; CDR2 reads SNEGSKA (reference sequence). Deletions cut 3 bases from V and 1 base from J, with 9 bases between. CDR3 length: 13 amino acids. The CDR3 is CSASSVLNYGYTF. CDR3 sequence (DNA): TGCAGTGCTAGTTCGGTTCTTAACTATGGCTACACCTTC.